This entry lists 3 T cell receptor beta chains sequenced from one sample in a study of cytomegalovirus exposure and HLA in healthy donors. It was with 60 Vbeta and 13 Jbeta primers that the PCR ran. Clones were read by immunoSEQ multiplex PCR, and TCRdb kept only the in-frame ones, dropping some. The sample lists around 96,000 clones; 80% were seen once. The source material was PBMCs. The receptors were sampled from a man aged 18 to 29 in good health and CMV-seronegative.

The V gene is TRBV6-5, the J gene TRBJ2-4; TRBD1 matches 7 bases. CDR3 length: 16 amino acids. Trimming cost V 4 bases and J 3 bases; bases outside gene matches: 9. Germline CDR1 MNHEY, CDR2 SVGAGI. CDR3 nucleotide sequence: TGTGCCAGCAGTTCCCCTGGGCACAGGGGCAAAAACATTCAGTACTTC. This sequence encodes CASSSPGHRGKNIQYF.

Of note for this clone: The junction and the germline gene differ at one end; a read error may be behind it. This chain links TRBV19 with TRBJ2-3; D not certain. CDR1 and CDR2 from the germline V gene are LNHDA and SQIVND (reference sequence). The CDR3 runs to 13 residues. The CDR3 is CASSIPPTDTQYF. The CDR3 DNA follows: TGTGCCAGTAGTATACCCCCAACAGATACACAGTATTTT.

The chain joins TRBV10-3 to TRBJ1-2; TRBD1 agrees at 9 bases. Germline lookup yields CDR1 ENHRY and CDR2 SYGVKD. The CDR3 has 17 residues. The V segment lost 1 base and the J segment 4 bases; nucleotides outside the gene matches: 10. In nucleotides, the CDR3 is TGTGCCATCAGTGAGTGGGTTCGGACAGGGGCAGGCTATGGCTACACCTTC. As protein: CAISEWVRTGAGYGYTF.